A single sample is the source of the 25 T cell receptor beta chains below, sequenced in a study of blood T cells in healthy people across ages. Then a second PCR, running roughly 6 to 11 cycles, was carried out with a sample-barcoded 5' primer and a J-beta primer mix. TCRdb reprocessed the 5' RACE reads via MiXCR and lists one record per CDR3 protein. Altogether around 990,000 distinct CDR3 sequences are present, 20% to 25% being singletons, with the ten largest covering around 0.75%. This same sample was also taken into another study, of T cells of mothers and their children.

Sequenced input: blood. The receptors were gathered from a girl aged 2 to 9 in good health.

The V call is TRBV2, the J call TRBJ2-4; D gene unclear. The V gene lost 3 bases and the J gene lost 3 bases, with 9 bases spanning the gap. The germline V gene has CDR1 SNHLY and CDR2 FYNNEI. This CDR3 region has 14 residues. CDR3 sequence reads: CASSDPVGKNIQYF. The CDR3 coding sequence is TGTGCCAGCAGTGACCCCGTCGGCAAAAACATTCAGTACTTC.

CDR3 in DNA: TGTGCCAGCAGTGAACTCCGGGGCGAGACCCAGTACTTC. This codes for CASSELRGETQYF. V usage is TRBV2 and J usage is TRBJ2-5, with D possibly being TRBD1 or TRBD2 (5 bases each). CDR3 length: 13 residues. V dropped 2 bases and J dropped 5 bases, with 9 bases sitting between them. The germline CDR1 and CDR2 sequences are SNHLY and FYNNEI.

This clonotype showed up just a few times. This chain joins TRBV18 and TRBJ2-5; the D is unclear. V was pared by 2 bases and J by 1 base, with 8 bases between. Germline-derived CDR1 and CDR2 are KGHSH and LQKENI. This CDR3 region has 14 residues. The CDR3 protein is CASSPGRSQETQYF. The CDR3 bases are TGTGCCAGCTCACCAGGGCGGTCCCAAGAGACCCAGTACTTC.

There are a few counts of this clonotype. This chain joins TRBV7-6 and TRBJ2-1, with 11 bases fitting TRBD2. This CDR3 is built from 16 residues. V shed 5 bases and J 4 bases; nucleotides not matched to a gene: 7. Germline CDR1 SGHVS, CDR2 FNYEAQ. The CDR3 DNA is TGTGCCAGCAGCCAGGACCCTAGCGGGAGGTACAATGAGCAGTTCTTC. It encodes CASSQDPSGRYNEQFF.

A single count supports this clonotype. At one end the junction does not follow the germline gene, possibly because of a read error. The rearrangement joins TRBV12-3 or TRBV12-4 to TRBJ1-5; the D gene is possibly TRBD1 (6 bases). This CDR3 contains 16 residues. CDR3 protein: CTSSLRQGMSNQPQHF. CDR3 DNA: TGTACCAGCAGTCTGCGCCAGGGGATGAGCAATCAGCCCCAGCATTTT.

The DNA of the CDR3 is TGTGCCATCCGAATTGGGTCGAACACTGAAGCTTTCTTT. It specifies CAIRIGSNTEAFF. This chain joins TRBV6-1 and TRBJ1-1; D not resolved. V was shortened by 10 bases and J by 1 base, with 13 bases between the two germline ends. The CDR3 consists of 13 residues. Germline V CDR1 and CDR2: MNHNS, SASEGT.

This clonotype was picked up a small number of times. The V gene is TRBV5-1, the J gene TRBJ1-5; D not resolved. Trimming removed 0 bases from V and 0 bases from J, with 7 bases in between. From germline, CDR1 is SGHRS and CDR2 YFSETQ. The CDR3 totals 15 residues. The CDR3 coding sequence is TGCGCCAGCAGCTTGGACGGGAATAGCAATCAGCCCCAGCATTTT. It is translated as CASSLDGNSNQPQHF.

This clonotype was counted only a few times. At one boundary the junction diverges from the germline segment, which might be a read error. The V and J genes are TRBV29-1 and TRBJ1-1; no firm D call. The CDR3 is made up of 12 amino acids. Germline CDR1 SQVTM, CDR2 ANQGSEA. CDR3 protein: CSVVTTRTGAFF. CDR3 nucleotide sequence: TGCAGCGTCGTCACCACGCGGACTGGAGCTTTCTTT.

This clonotype was picked up a small number of times. The V and J genes are TRBV15 and TRBJ1-4; D gene uncertain. The CDR3 loop spans 13 amino acids. Deletions cut 3 bases from V and 6 bases from J, with 8 bases between. Germline V gives CDR1 LNHNV, CDR2 YYDKDF (reference sequence). This CDR3 is CATSSLQDEKLFF. CDR3 in DNA: TGTGCCACCAGCAGTTTGCAGGATGAAAAACTGTTTTTT.

This chain joins TRBV6-2 or TRBV6-3 and TRBJ1-5, with TRBD1 identical over 8 bases. The CDR3 loop spans 16 amino acids. V lost 0 bases, J lost 5 bases, and 6 bases stayed unmatched. Germline V gene lookup returns CDR1 MNHEY and CDR2 SVGEGT. The CDR3 region has the DNA TGTGCCAGCAGTTACTCGGCGGACAGGGAATATCAGCCCCAGCATTTT. Translated: CASSYSADREYQPQHF.

This chain uses TRBV6-5 with TRBJ2-1; D is perhaps TRBD2 (5 bases). This CDR3 has 16 amino acids. V lost 3 bases, J lost 3 bases, and 15 bases lay in between. Looked up from germline, CDR1 is MNHEY and CDR2 is SVGAGI. CDR3 in amino acids: CASSYAWGGSYNEQFF. The CDR3 DNA reads as TGTGCCAGCAGTTATGCGTGGGGTGGGAGCTACAATGAGCAGTTCTTC.

This clonotype was seen a few times. This chain links TRBV11-2 with TRBJ2-7, with 8 nucleotides matching TRBD1. From germline, CDR1 is SGHAT and CDR2 FQNNGV. Unmatched junction bases numbered 7, after V lost 4 bases and J lost 2 bases. This CDR3 spans 15 amino acids. The CDR3 sequence is CASSSHPTGAYEQYF. The CDR3 nucleotides read TGTGCCAGCAGCTCCCACCCGACAGGGGCCTACGAGCAGTACTTC.

The chain joins TRBV12-3 or TRBV12-4 to TRBJ1-4; 8 positions match TRBD1. J was trimmed by 14 bases and V by 5 bases; bases with no gene match: 7. The length of the CDR3 is 12 residues. The CDR3 loop is CASSPIQGGLFF. The CDR3 DNA follows: TGTGCCAGCAGTCCCATACAGGGGGGGCTGTTTTTT.

In DNA form, the CDR3 reads TGCAGTGCTAGGGGGGGAACCCTGGACGAGCAGTACTTC. Amino acids: CSARGGTLDEQYF. The chain joins TRBV20-1 to TRBJ2-5; D perhaps matches TRBD2 (6 bases). With the DNA end fitting TRBJ2-7 better, the J assignment may be wrong. This CDR3 is built from 13 residues. Germline-derived CDR1 and CDR2 are DFQATT and SNEGSKA (reference sequence).

This clonotype has only one observation. One junction end disagrees with the germline gene, perhaps due to a read error. The V call is TRBV2, the J call TRBJ1-4; no clear D gene. Germline values: CDR1 SNHLY, CDR2 FYNNEI. This CDR3 has 14 residues. CDR3 coding DNA: TGTGCCAGCAGTGTCCGGGTTCCCAATGAAAAACTTTTTTTT. Its translation: CASSVRVPNEKLFF. The full variable domain, in which reference TRBV2 and TRBJ1-4 provide the parts outside the CDR3, is EPEVTQTPSHQVTQMGQEVILRCVPISNHLYFYWYRQILGQKVEFLVSFYNNEISEKSEIFDDQFSVERPDGSNFTLKIRSTKLEDSAMYFCASSVRVPNEKLFFGSGTQLSVL.

This chain joins TRBV20-1 and TRBJ1-2; no firm D call. The CDR3 has 13 residues. V lost 7 bases and J lost 3, with 15 bases in between. The germline CDR1 and CDR2 sequences are DFQATT and SNEGSKA (reference sequence). The CDR3 reads CSVKSLRHYGYTF. CDR3 bases: TGCAGTGTGAAGAGTCTCCGGCACTATGGCTACACCTTC.

This chain links TRBV6-6 with TRBJ2-1, with 7 bases matching TRBD2. CDR1 MNHNY and CDR2 SVGAGI come from the germline V gene (reference sequence). This CDR3 is built from 14 residues. V gave up 1 base and J gave up 12 bases; unmatched junction bases: 9. The DNA of the CDR3 is TGTGCCAGCAGTTACTGGGGGGGATTTAACCCGCAGTTCTTC. This encodes CASSYWGGFNPQFF.

This clonotype was recorded a few times. At one end, the junction sequence differs from germline, possibly due to a read error. The chain carries TRBV4-1 and TRBJ2-3, with D perhaps matching TRBD1 (6 bases). The germline V gene encodes CDR1 MGHRA and CDR2 YSYEKL. This CDR3 spans 16 amino acids. Here the CDR3 DNA reads TGCGCCAGCAGCCAAGTTTCAGGGGCTAGTTACAACGAGCAGTTCTTT. It yields the protein CASSQVSGASYNEQFF.

The rearrangement joins TRBV7-9 to TRBJ1-2; tentative D call: TRBD1 (5 bases). The CDR3 length is 15 residues. The V end was cut by 3 bases, the J end by 4 bases, with 15 bases between. From germline, CDR1 is SEHNR and CDR2 FQNEAQ (reference sequence). As DNA, the CDR3 is TGTGCCAGCAGCTTCCCGGGGGACGTGACCTATGGCTACACCTTC. This codes for CASSFPGDVTYGYTF.

The rearrangement joins TRBV7-3 to TRBJ2-7; no clear D gene. Trimming took 1 base from V and 4 from J, leaving 8 bases between them. Germline V gene lookup returns CDR1 SGHTA and CDR2 FQGTGA. The CDR3 has 13 amino acids. The CDR3: CASSLNAGYEQYF. The CDR3 nucleotides read TGTGCCAGCAGCTTAAACGCCGGGTACGAGCAGTACTTC.

J is TRBJ2-1 and V is TRBV14, with 10 bases aligning to TRBD2. Trimming at V came to 1 base and at J to 10 bases, leaving 10 bases not matched to a gene. This CDR3 comprises 16 residues. The germline V gene has CDR1 SGHDN and CDR2 FVKESK. The CDR3 reads CASSQGPAGGPWEQFF. The CDR3 bases are TGTGCCAGCAGCCAAGGTCCAGCGGGGGGGCCATGGGAGCAGTTCTTC. The variable domain in full, with the rest retrieved from reference TRBV14 and TRBJ2-1, is EAGVTQFPSHSVIEKGQTVTLRCDPISGHDNLYWYRRVMGKEIKFLLHFVKESKQDESGMPNNRFLAERTGGTYSTLKVQPAELEDSGVYFCASSQGPAGGPWEQFFGPGTRLTVL.

A few counts support this clonotype. The V call is TRBV7-9, the J call TRBJ2-2, with 7 positions matching TRBD1. The junction had 5 bases not matched to a gene; V was cut back by 10 bases and J by 0 bases. The CDR3 is 14 residues long. From germline, CDR1 is SEHNR and CDR2 FQNEAQ (reference sequence). The CDR3 DNA reads TGTGCCATAACTACAGGGGCGAACACCGGGGAGCTGTTTTTT. Translating it yields CAITTGANTGELFF. The full variable domain, its missing parts supplied by reference TRBV7-9 and TRBJ2-2, is DTGVSQNPRHKITKRGQNVTFRCDPISEHNRLYWYRQTLGQGPEFLTYFQNEAQLEKSRLLSDRFSAERPKGSFSTLEIQRTEQGDSAMYLCAITTGANTGELFFGEGSRLTVL.

This clonotype was detected a few times. CDR3 residues: CASSPIGRDRGRNEQFF. DNA of the CDR3: TGCGCCAGCAGCCCAATCGGACGGGACAGGGGGCGAAATGAGCAGTTCTTC. The gene calls are TRBV5-1 and TRBJ2-1; 12 bases match TRBD1. The germline gives CDR1 SGHRS, CDR2 YFSETQ. Trimming removed 4 bases from V and 7 bases from J; junction bases left unmatched: 12. This CDR3 spans 17 amino acids.

The CDR3 DNA reads TGTGCCAGCAGCTCAGTACAGAACACTGAAGCTTTCTTT. This codes for CASSSVQNTEAFF. The chain links TRBV7-2 to TRBJ1-1; D is undetermined. Germline V lookup: CDR1 SGHTA, CDR2 FQGNSA. Between the trimmed V and J ends, which lost 4 bases and 1 base, there was a span of 7 bases. This CDR3 has 13 amino acids. The whole variable domain, remainder taken from reference TRBV7-2 and TRBJ1-1, is GAGVSQSPSNKVTEKGKDVELRCDPISGHTALYWYRQSLGQGLEFLIYFQGNSAPDKSGLPSDRFSAERTGGSVSTLTIQRTQQEDSAVYLCASSSVQNTEAFFGQGTRLTVV.

The chain combines TRBV12-3 or TRBV12-4 with TRBJ2-4, with TRBD1 identical over 9 bases. V trimming: 5 bases; J trimming: 6 bases; junction bases outside the gene matches: 2. CDR3 size: 13 residues. CDR3 residues: CASSATGGNIQYF. The CDR3 DNA is TGTGCCAGCAGTGCGACAGGGGGAAACATTCAGTACTTC.